This TCR beta chain was retrieved from a study of T cell changes during pregnancy in multiple sclerosis. The CDR3 loop spans 13 amino acids. The junction had 6 bases not matched to a gene; V was cut back by 4 bases and J by 12 bases. Germline V CDR1 and CDR2: MNHEY, SVGAGI. The repertoire was sequenced with immunoSEQ multiplex PCR; TCRdb's copy has only in-frame clones and lacks some. The sample holds around 99,000 clones, around 92% seen once. This receptor was obtained from a female donor with multiple sclerosis, enrolled in a pregnancy study. The starting material was peripheral blood, obtained in the first trimester of pregnancy. V is TRBV6-5 and J is TRBJ2-1, with 10 positions matching TRBD2. The CDR3 DNA follows: TGTGCCAGCAGTTCCCCTCTAGCGGGAGTGCAGTTCTTC. Protein: CASSSPLAGVQFF.